Listed below are T cell receptor beta chains from one sample, sequenced in a study of blood T cell repertoires in COVID-19. The assay was immunoSEQ multiplex PCR, and TCRdb's table has in-frame clones only and misses some. The table includes roughly 80,000 clones, around 80% detected once. The sequencing sample was made of peripheral blood. The source of these receptors is a man older than 75 with acute or convalescent COVID-19. Both conserved end residues are part of each CDR3. Fields, in order: J gene, D gene, V gene, CDR3 protein. A D gene is named only where the DNA matches it firmly.

j_gene: TRBJ1-5; d_gene: TRBD1; v_gene: TRBV11-2; CDR3aa: CASSFQGDQPQHF
j_gene: TRBJ2-6; d_gene: .; v_gene: TRBV7-3; CDR3aa: CASSTDSSGANVLTF
j_gene: TRBJ2-7; d_gene: .; v_gene: TRBV19; CDR3aa: CASSIFHSLSYEQYF
j_gene: TRBJ1-2; d_gene: .; v_gene: TRBV30; CDR3aa: CAWSAGTGGRNYGYTF
j_gene: TRBJ1-2; d_gene: .; v_gene: TRBV4-1; CDR3aa: CASSQEGRVGGYTF
j_gene: TRBJ2-2; d_gene: .; v_gene: TRBV24-1; CDR3aa: CATSSGTGELFF
j_gene: TRBJ1-5; d_gene: .; v_gene: TRBV23-1; CDR3aa: CASSPARAHGNQPQHF
j_gene: TRBJ1-1; d_gene: .; v_gene: TRBV7-2; CDR3aa: CASNAQRNTEAFF
j_gene: TRBJ1-1; d_gene: .; v_gene: TRBV3-1/TRBV3-2; CDR3aa: CASSQAGGTTEAFF
j_gene: TRBJ2-6; d_gene: .; v_gene: TRBV4-1; CDR3aa: CASSHSSGSPGANVLTF
j_gene: TRBJ1-5; d_gene: .; v_gene: TRBV24-1; CDR3aa: CATSESGVAQPQHF
j_gene: TRBJ2-7; d_gene: TRBD1; v_gene: TRBV19; CDR3aa: CASSWAGGVDEQYF
j_gene: TRBJ1-1; d_gene: TRBD1; v_gene: TRBV19; CDR3aa: CASRKGTAMNTEAFF
j_gene: TRBJ2-3; d_gene: TRBD1; v_gene: TRBV10-2; CDR3aa: CASSESDRFSGTDTQYF
j_gene: TRBJ2-1; d_gene: TRBD2; v_gene: TRBV5-4; CDR3aa: CASSLDWTSDYNEQFF
j_gene: TRBJ2-3; d_gene: TRBD1; v_gene: TRBV6-5; CDR3aa: CASRRTGGDTQYF
j_gene: TRBJ2-1; d_gene: TRBD2; v_gene: TRBV10-3; CDR3aa: CALRTSGGTYNEQFF
j_gene: TRBJ2-7; d_gene: .; v_gene: TRBV9; CDR3aa: CASSPRAGDYEQYF
j_gene: TRBJ1-1; d_gene: TRBD1; v_gene: TRBV11-2; CDR3aa: CASSLGAGGRGTEAFF
j_gene: TRBJ2-5; d_gene: .; v_gene: TRBV19; CDR3aa: CASSIGGGAIQETQYF
j_gene: TRBJ1-1; d_gene: TRBD1; v_gene: TRBV11-1; CDR3aa: CASSSRQGVESEAFF
j_gene: TRBJ2-1; d_gene: TRBD2; v_gene: TRBV6-5; CDR3aa: CASSYSNGGVDGEQFF
j_gene: TRBJ2-7; d_gene: TRBD1; v_gene: TRBV19; CDR3aa: CASSRTGGRGEQYF
j_gene: TRBJ2-1; d_gene: TRBD2; v_gene: TRBV5-4; CDR3aa: CASSLKALAGGHEQFF
j_gene: TRBJ1-2; d_gene: .; v_gene: TRBV6-5; CDR3aa: CASSTRQDLYGYTF
j_gene: TRBJ1-3; d_gene: .; v_gene: TRBV5-1; CDR3aa: CASSLGNNFSGNTIYF
j_gene: TRBJ1-6; d_gene: .; v_gene: TRBV6-2/TRBV6-3; CDR3aa: CASSNDRSGSYNSPLHF
j_gene: TRBJ2-3; d_gene: TRBD1; v_gene: TRBV11-2; CDR3aa: CASSSTTGVTDTQYF
j_gene: TRBJ2-5; d_gene: TRBD2; v_gene: TRBV9; CDR3aa: CASSAAGAGGGETQYF
j_gene: TRBJ1-1; d_gene: .; v_gene: TRBV3-1/TRBV3-2; CDR3aa: CASSQADSYTEAFF
j_gene: TRBJ2-1; d_gene: TRBD2; v_gene: TRBV24-1; CDR3aa: CATSTSASEQFF
j_gene: TRBJ2-7; d_gene: .; v_gene: TRBV6-5; CDR3aa: CASSYSSAHGSYEQYF
j_gene: TRBJ1-2; d_gene: .; v_gene: TRBV5-1; CDR3aa: CASSLIALNYGYTF
j_gene: TRBJ1-1; d_gene: .; v_gene: TRBV18; CDR3aa: CASSPDGITEAFF
j_gene: TRBJ1-6; d_gene: .; v_gene: TRBV11-2; CDR3aa: CASSLRENSPLHF
j_gene: TRBJ1-2; d_gene: .; v_gene: TRBV19; CDR3aa: CASSRGRADYGYTF
j_gene: TRBJ2-3; d_gene: TRBD2; v_gene: TRBV10-2; CDR3aa: CASSEQRGGRTDTQYF
j_gene: TRBJ1-4; d_gene: .; v_gene: TRBV5-5; CDR3aa: CASSLVGVEKLFF
j_gene: TRBJ1-4; d_gene: .; v_gene: TRBV2; CDR3aa: CASSAGKKNEKLFF
j_gene: TRBJ2-3; d_gene: TRBD2; v_gene: TRBV6-4; CDR3aa: CASSTSGGPPPSTDTQYF
j_gene: TRBJ1-2; d_gene: .; v_gene: TRBV9; CDR3aa: CASSVGNHGGNGYTF
j_gene: TRBJ2-3; d_gene: TRBD1; v_gene: TRBV9; CDR3aa: CASSITGGPTDTQYF
j_gene: TRBJ1-5; d_gene: .; v_gene: TRBV21-1; CDR3aa: CASSKPCRGSNQPQHF
j_gene: TRBJ1-4; d_gene: TRBD1; v_gene: TRBV29-1; CDR3aa: CSVKSRDREGKLFF
j_gene: TRBJ2-3; d_gene: TRBD2; v_gene: TRBV5-1; CDR3aa: CASSSTSGAFPDTQYF
j_gene: TRBJ1-2; d_gene: .; v_gene: TRBV5-8; CDR3aa: CASSLQTGANYGYTF
j_gene: TRBJ1-5; d_gene: .; v_gene: TRBV2; CDR3aa: CASRAGGPDQPQHF
j_gene: TRBJ1-1; d_gene: .; v_gene: TRBV29-1; CDR3aa: CSVGGDGTPATEAFF
j_gene: TRBJ1-5; d_gene: .; v_gene: TRBV5-8; CDR3aa: CASSLSFYSGNQPQHF
j_gene: TRBJ2-1; d_gene: .; v_gene: TRBV6-5; CDR3aa: CASSPGVTREQFF
j_gene: TRBJ2-1; d_gene: TRBD2; v_gene: TRBV30; CDR3aa: CAWSGREVSGVYNEQFF
j_gene: TRBJ1-4; d_gene: .; v_gene: TRBV2; CDR3aa: CASNAGGHEKLFF
j_gene: TRBJ1-6; d_gene: .; v_gene: TRBV5-6; CDR3aa: CASSLMGQGLNSPLHF